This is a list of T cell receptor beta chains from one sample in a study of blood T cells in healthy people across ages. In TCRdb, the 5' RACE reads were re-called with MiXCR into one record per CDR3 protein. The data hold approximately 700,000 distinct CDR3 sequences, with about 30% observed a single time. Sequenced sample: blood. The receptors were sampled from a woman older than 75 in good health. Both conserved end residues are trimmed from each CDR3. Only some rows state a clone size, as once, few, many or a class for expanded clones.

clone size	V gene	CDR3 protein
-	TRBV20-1	SADDRYTDTQY
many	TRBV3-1	ASSHRDGFYGYT
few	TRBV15	ATSRDPRTGIQPQH
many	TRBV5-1	ASSLAGVGGETQY
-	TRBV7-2	ASSLASVSGYEQY
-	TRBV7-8	ASSLSALGTGGPPLH
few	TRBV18	ASSPDRGRSNTEAF
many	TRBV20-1	SARVPGKETQY
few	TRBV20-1	SARPELAGAYNEQF
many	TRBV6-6	ASSYRGPTDTQY
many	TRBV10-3	AISESGVSETQY
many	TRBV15	ATSRAPRAYEQY
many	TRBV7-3	ASSLYNQPQH
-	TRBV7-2	ALRQGGADTQY
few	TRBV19	ASSRGDPRGNEQF
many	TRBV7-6	ASSLGGGVNEQF
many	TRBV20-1	SASREGAGYEQY
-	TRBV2	ASASGEYNEQF
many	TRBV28	ASREAGTQNIQY
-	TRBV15	AASRDRLSAYEQY
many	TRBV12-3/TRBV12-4	ASSLDQGTSFATQY
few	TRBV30	AWSGGGGANAEAF
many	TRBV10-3	AISEASNYGYT
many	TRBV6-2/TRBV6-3	ASTITGGEQY
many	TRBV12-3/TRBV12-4	ASSPGPGQTYEQY
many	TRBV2	ASRAPGSFNQPQH